The rows below give T cell receptor beta chains drawn from one sample of a study of cytomegalovirus exposure and HLA in healthy donors. Assay: immunoSEQ multiplex PCR; the TCRdb copy retains only in-frame clones and omits some. Of around 65,000 clones listed, 90% to 95% were seen once; the top ten hold about 5.2%. Sequenced: PBMCs. The source is a young man in good health and CMV-seropositive. Each CDR3 is given with its conserved first and last residue. The order of the fields is D gene, CDR3 length, V gene, clone size, J gene, CDR3 protein, CDR3 DNA. D genes are given only for firm matches. The size of a clone is reported for some rows only, either as once, few or many, or as a class for expanded clones.

TRBD1	15	TRBV9	-	TRBJ1-2	CASSAGTGPNYGYTF	TGTGCCAGCAGCGCCGGGACAGGGCCCAACTATGGCTACACCTTC
TRBD1	16	TRBV28	once	TRBJ1-3	CASSPRQGHSGNTIYF	TGTGCCAGCAGTCCCAGACAGGGGCACTCTGGAAACACCATATATTTT
TRBD1	15	TRBV7-8	few	TRBJ2-7	CASSPQDRGSYEQYF	TGTGCCAGCAGCCCCCAGGACAGGGGATCCTACGAGCAGTACTTC
-	16	TRBV13	-	TRBJ2-1	CASSLRGFPSYNEQFF	TGTGCCAGCAGCTTACGCGGCTTCCCCTCCTACAATGAGCAGTTCTTC
-	14	TRBV25-1	-	TRBJ2-4	CASTDGRVSNIQYF	TGTGCCAGCACTGACGGGCGGGTTTCAAACATTCAGTACTTC
TRBD1	14	TRBV27	-	TRBJ1-2	CASSLSGQNYGYTF	TGTGCCAGCAGTTTATCGGGACAGAACTATGGCTACACCTTC
TRBD2	14	TRBV19	once	TRBJ2-7	CASSFGGRPYEQYF	TGTGCCAGTTCGTTCGGCGGGAGGCCATACGAGCAGTACTTC
TRBD2	14	TRBV27	-	TRBJ2-2	CASNRAGTSGELFF	TGTGCCAGCAATAGAGCGGGAACATCCGGGGAGCTGTTTTTT
-	15	TRBV28	once	TRBJ1-5	CAINPRAGSNQPQHF	TGTGCCATAAATCCCAGGGCGGGGAGCAATCAGCCCCAGCATTTT
-	12	TRBV11-2	-	TRBJ2-5	CANSSSGETQYF	TGTGCCAACAGCTCGAGTGGAGAGACCCAGTACTTC
TRBD1	16	TRBV5-1	-	TRBJ1-2	CASSLPGQGANYGYTF	TGCGCCAGCAGCCTACCGGGACAGGGAGCCAACTATGGCTACACCTTC
-	13	TRBV27	once	TRBJ1-1	CASSWTENTEAFF	TGTGCCAGCAGTTGGACAGAGAACACTGAAGCTTTCTTT
-	15	TRBV5-1	-	TRBJ2-2	CASSLGRSNTGELFF	TGCGCCAGCAGCTTGGGTCGTTCGAACACCGGGGAGCTGTTTTTT
TRBD1	15	TRBV19	-	TRBJ2-5	CASSILGQGGETQYF	TGTGCCAGTAGTATTCTGGGACAGGGTGGAGAGACCCAGTACTTC
-	14	TRBV7-3	-	TRBJ2-7	CASSLTPSGYEQYF	TGTGCCAGCAGCTTAACCCCCAGCGGCTACGAGCAGTACTTC
TRBD2	14	TRBV7-9	-	TRBJ2-5	CASSHPLAVETQYF	TGTGCCAGCAGCCATCCACTAGCGGTTGAGACCCAGTACTTC
-	14	TRBV5-1	few	TRBJ2-7	CASSSDKADYEQYF	TGCGCCAGCAGCTCGGACAAGGCCGACTACGAGCAGTACTTC
-	14	TRBV7-6	-	TRBJ1-1	CASSLAGENTEAFF	TGTGCCAGCAGCTTAGCAGGGGAGAACACTGAAGCTTTCTTT
-	14	TRBV7-8	-	TRBJ2-2	CASSLRENTGELFF	TGTGCCAGCAGCTTACGCGAGAACACCGGGGAGCTGTTTTTT
-	16	TRBV4-1	once	TRBJ2-7	CASSQDALLTSYEQYF	TGCGCCAGCAGCCAAGATGCGCTTTTAACCTCCTACGAGCAGTACTTC
-	14	TRBV29-1	-	TRBJ2-5	CSVGVGGGLETQYF	TGCAGCGTTGGCGTGGGGGGGGGCTTGGAGACCCAGTACTTC
-	17	TRBV6-1	-	TRBJ1-3	CASSEFWASSSGNTIYF	TGTGCCAGCAGTGAGTTTTGGGCCTCATCCAGTGGAAACACCATATATTTT
-	15	TRBV5-1	-	TRBJ2-7	CASSLAQGMFYEQYF	TGCGCCAGCAGCTTGGCGCAGGGGATGTTTTACGAGCAGTACTTC
TRBD2	14	TRBV30	-	TRBJ2-2	CACPLATNTGELFF	TGTGCCTGCCCACTAGCGACGAACACCGGGGAGCTGTTTTTT
-	11	TRBV27	-	TRBJ2-7	CASGPWDEQYF	TGTGCCAGCGGGCCGTGGGACGAGCAGTACTTC
TRBD1	14	TRBV6-6	-	TRBJ2-7	CASSRKDRGYEQYF	TGTGCCAGCAGTAGAAAGGACAGGGGCTACGAGCAGTACTTC
TRBD2	17	TRBV15	-	TRBJ2-5	CATSRDLWASGEETQYF	TGTGCCACCAGCAGAGATCTTTGGGCTAGCGGAGAAGAGACCCAGTACTTC
-	16	TRBV5-6	-	TRBJ1-4	CASSFYTGPRNEKLFF	TGTGCCAGCAGCTTTTACACAGGGCCTCGTAATGAAAAACTGTTTTTT
TRBD2	16	TRBV6-4	-	TRBJ2-3	CASSTAAGAGTDTQYF	TGTGCCAGCAGTACAGCAGCGGGAGCCGGCACAGATACGCAGTATTTT
TRBD2	16	TRBV19	-	TRBJ2-3	CASSLGLADSTDTQYF	TGTGCCAGTAGTTTGGGACTAGCGGATAGCACAGATACGCAGTATTTT
-	12	TRBV30	-	TRBJ1-2	CAHGQFDGGYTF	TGTGCCCACGGACAGTTCGACGGTGGCTACACCTTC
-	14	TRBV19	once	TRBJ2-7	CASREGPSYYEQYF	TGTGCCAGTAGAGAGGGCCCTTCCTACTACGAGCAGTACTTC
-	15	TRBV5-4	-	TRBJ1-2	CASSLAGSVGFGYTF	TGTGCCAGCAGCTTGGCGGGATCGGTCGGGTTTGGCTACACCTTC
TRBD2	15	TRBV19	once	TRBJ2-2	CASSLLAGNTGELFF	TGTGCCAGTAGCCTACTAGCGGGAAACACCGGGGAGCTGTTTTTT
-	15	TRBV7-9	-	TRBJ1-5	CASSLELAGNQPQHF	TGTGCCAGCAGCTTAGAGTTGGCGGGGAATCAGCCCCAGCATTTT
-	12	TRBV11-2	-	TRBJ2-3	CASSWLADTQYF	TGTGCCAGCAGCTGGTTAGCAGATACGCAGTATTTT
-	14	TRBV5-1	-	TRBJ2-7	CASSLANRDYEQYF	TGCGCCAGCAGCTTGGCCAACAGGGACTACGAGCAGTACTTC
-	15	TRBV5-1	-	TRBJ2-1	CASSLGTSTNNEQFF	TGCGCCAGCAGCTTGGGGACTTCAACCAACAATGAGCAGTTCTTC
-	18	TRBV9	once	TRBJ2-6	CASSRPPGQVSGANVLTF	TGTGCCAGCAGCCGACCACCAGGACAAGTCTCTGGGGCCAACGTCCTGACTTTC
-	14	TRBV7-2	-	TRBJ2-7	CASSLKALGLQQYF	TGTGCCAGCAGCTTAAAGGCCCTTGGGCTTCAGCAGTACTTC
TRBD2	12	TRBV6-1	-	TRBJ2-7	CASRPSGREQYF	TGTGCCAGCAGGCCTAGCGGGAGGGAGCAGTACTTC
-	11	TRBV6-6	-	TRBJ1-2	CASSYQYGYTF	TGTGCCAGCAGTTACCAGTACGGCTACACCTTC
-	12	TRBV14	-	TRBJ1-4	CASSQVNQKLFF	TGTGCCAGCAGCCAAGTTAACCAGAAACTGTTTTTT
-	14	TRBV28	-	TRBJ1-1	CASRRRVTDTEAFF	TGTGCCAGCAGAAGGAGGGTGACGGACACTGAAGCTTTCTTT
TRBD1	16	TRBV28	-	TRBJ1-5	CASSSTTGGYNQPQHF	TGTGCCAGCAGTTCAACGACAGGGGGCTACAATCAGCCCCAGCATTTT
TRBD2	19	TRBV28	-	TRBJ2-3	CASSPGLAGEPISPDTQYF	TGTGCCAGCAGTCCCGGACTAGCGGGGGAGCCAATCAGCCCAGATACGCAGTATTTT
TRBD1	15	TRBV5-6	once	TRBJ1-1	CASSFAGGLNTEAFF	TGTGCCAGCAGCTTTGCAGGGGGCCTAAACACTGAAGCTTTCTTT
TRBD2	16	TRBV7-9	-	TRBJ2-3	CASRARPVAGGDTQYF	TGTGCCAGCAGAGCCAGGCCAGTAGCGGGAGGAGATACGCAGTATTTT
-	15	TRBV27	-	TRBJ2-3	CASSLLPSVPDTQYF	TGTGCCAGCAGTTTACTCCCCTCGGTCCCAGATACGCAGTATTTT
-	13	TRBV11-2	-	TRBJ2-5	CASSLSGARAQYF	TGTGCCAGCAGCTTATCAGGGGCCAGGGCCCAGTACTTC
-	16	TRBV11-2	-	TRBJ1-4	CASSPPLVPSHEKLFF	TGTGCCAGCAGCCCCCCTTTGGTGCCGAGCCATGAAAAACTGTTTTTT
-	15	TRBV13	-	TRBJ2-5	CASSGRRFLLETQYF	TGTGCCAGCAGCGGGAGGAGGTTTCTCCTAGAGACCCAGTACTTC